The 6 T cell receptor beta chains reported below all come from one sample, sequenced in a study of shared clonotypes between healthy human individuals. Generated by immunoSEQ multiplex PCR, the TCRdb table keeps only in-frame clones and is missing some. The table lists roughly 2.6 million clones, just over 90% of them singletons. Sequencing was done on a sample of naive CD4+ T cells sorted from blood. Described subset: CD45RA+ positively selected. These receptors originate from a young man in good health.

The sample holds a few counts of this clone. V is TRBV5-1 and J is TRBJ1-1, with D perhaps matching TRBD1 (6 bases). Looked up from germline, CDR1 is SGHRS and CDR2 is YFSETQ. The ends were cut back, 1 base at V and 7 bases at J, with 14 bases in the middle. This CDR3 spans 14 amino acids. The CDR3 sequence: CASSLTGSKSEAFF. The CDR3 bases are TGCGCCAGCAGCTTGACAGGGAGCAAAAGTGAAGCTTTCTTT.

The rearrangement uses TRBV7-9 and TRBJ2-1; no clear D gene. The CDR3 has 14 amino acids. The V end was cut by 6 bases, the J end by 2 bases, with 11 bases between. Germline V gene sequence: CDR1 SEHNR, CDR2 FQNEAQ (reference sequence). This chain's CDR3 is CASSGEGPYNEQFF. CDR3 nucleotides: TGTGCCAGCAGTGGAGAAGGTCCCTACAATGAGCAGTTCTTC.

The chain joins TRBV10-3 to TRBJ2-3; TRBD1 agrees at 12 bases. Looked up from germline, CDR1 is ENHRY and CDR2 is SYGVKD. The CDR3 loop spans 16 amino acids. J lost 4 bases, V lost 2 bases, and 4 bases had no gene match. CDR3 loop: CAISEGDRGRSDTQYF. CDR3 in DNA: TGTGCCATCAGTGAGGGGGACAGGGGGCGATCAGATACGCAGTATTTT.

This chain links TRBV7-6 with TRBJ2-1; D is ambiguous. V was pared by 1 base and J by 4 bases, with 11 bases between. The V gene's germline CDR1 is SGHVS and CDR2 FNYEAQ. The CDR3 covers 15 residues. As DNA, the CDR3 is TGTGCCAGCAGCTTAGATCCCCTTCCTTACAATGAGCAGTTCTTC. Translating it yields CASSLDPLPYNEQFF.

This clone was counted a single time. The chain links TRBV13 to TRBJ2-2; TRBD1 might be the D (6 bases). This CDR3 comprises 13 residues. In germline, CDR1 is PRHDT, CDR2 FYEKMQ (reference sequence). V shed 10 bases and J shed 0 bases, with 9 bases lying between them. Written as DNA, the CDR3 is TGTGCCACGACAGGTTCGAACACCGGGGAGCTGTTTTTT. This gives the protein CATTGSNTGELFF.

This clone was counted a single time. The rearrangement uses TRBV7-9 and TRBJ2-1; 9 nucleotides agree with TRBD2. In germline, CDR1 is SEHNR, CDR2 FQNEAQ (reference sequence). This CDR3 spans 14 amino acids. V was clipped by 5 bases and J by 8 bases; unmatched bases: 7. The CDR3 loop is CASSRTSASHEQFF. For the CDR3, the DNA is TGTGCCAGCAGCCGGACTAGCGCTTCCCATGAGCAGTTCTTC.